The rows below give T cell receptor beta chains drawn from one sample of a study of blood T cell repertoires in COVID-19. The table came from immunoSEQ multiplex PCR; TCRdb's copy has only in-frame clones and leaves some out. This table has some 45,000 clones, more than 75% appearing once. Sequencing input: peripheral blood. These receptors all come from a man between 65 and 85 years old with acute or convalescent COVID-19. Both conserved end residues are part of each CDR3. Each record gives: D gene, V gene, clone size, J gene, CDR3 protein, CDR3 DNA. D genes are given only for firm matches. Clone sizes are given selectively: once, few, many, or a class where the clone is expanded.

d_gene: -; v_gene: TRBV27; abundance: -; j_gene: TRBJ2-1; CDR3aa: CASSSYRGGDEQFF; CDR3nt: TGTGCCAGCAGTTCATACAGGGGCGGGGATGAGCAGTTCTTC
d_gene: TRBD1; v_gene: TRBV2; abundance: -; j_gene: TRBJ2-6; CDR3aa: CASSRQGLSGANVLTF; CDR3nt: TGTGCCAGCAGTAGACAGGGGCTCTCTGGGGCCAACGTCCTGACTTTC
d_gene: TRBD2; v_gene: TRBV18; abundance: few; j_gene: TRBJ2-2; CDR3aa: CASSPGGAATGELFF; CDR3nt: TGTGCCAGCTCACCGGGAGGGGCGGCCACCGGGGAGCTGTTTTTT
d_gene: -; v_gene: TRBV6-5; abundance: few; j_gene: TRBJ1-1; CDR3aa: CASSYSTARTYSEAFF; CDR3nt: TGTGCCAGCAGTTACTCGACCGCCAGGACATATAGTGAAGCTTTCTTT
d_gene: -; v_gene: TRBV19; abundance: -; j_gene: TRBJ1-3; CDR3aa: CASSIGRSSGNTIYF; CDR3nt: TGTGCCAGTAGTATCGGAAGGAGCTCTGGAAACACCATATATTTT
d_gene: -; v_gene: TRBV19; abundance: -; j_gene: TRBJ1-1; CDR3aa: CASSRSTNTEAFF; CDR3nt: TGTGCCAGTAGCAGATCAACGAACACTGAAGCTTTCTTT
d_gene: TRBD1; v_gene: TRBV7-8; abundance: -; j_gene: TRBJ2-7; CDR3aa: CASSIGGRGQGGYEQYF; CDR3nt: TGTGCCAGCAGCATAGGGGGGAGGGGACAGGGAGGGTACGAGCAGTACTTC
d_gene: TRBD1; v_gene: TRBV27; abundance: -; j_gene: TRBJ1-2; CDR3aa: CASRLRQGVNYGYTF; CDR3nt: TGTGCCAGCAGGCTCAGACAGGGGGTGAACTATGGCTACACCTTC
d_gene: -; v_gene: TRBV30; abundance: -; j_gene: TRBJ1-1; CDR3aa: CACHRPLNTEAFF; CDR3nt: TGTGCCTGCCACAGGCCACTGAACACTGAAGCTTTCTTT
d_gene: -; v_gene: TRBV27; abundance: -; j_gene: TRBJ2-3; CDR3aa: CASSLNNGLNTDTQYF; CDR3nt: TGTGCCAGCAGTTTAAATAACGGTTTGAACACAGATACGCAGTATTTT
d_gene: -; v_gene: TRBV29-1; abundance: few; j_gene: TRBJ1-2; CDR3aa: CSVPGFNYGYTF; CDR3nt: TGCAGCGTCCCAGGGTTCAACTATGGCTACACCTTC
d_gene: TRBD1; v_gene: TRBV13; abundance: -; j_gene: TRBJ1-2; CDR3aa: CASTRQGATLANYGYTF; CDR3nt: TGTGCCAGCACCCGACAGGGGGCGACGTTAGCTAACTATGGCTACACCTTC
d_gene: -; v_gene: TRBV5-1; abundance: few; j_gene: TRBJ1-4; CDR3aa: CASSLNGAGTNEKLFF; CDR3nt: TGCGCCAGCAGCTTGAATGGGGCAGGGACTAATGAAAAACTGTTTTTT
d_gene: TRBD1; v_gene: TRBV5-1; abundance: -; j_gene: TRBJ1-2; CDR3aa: CASSGGTGVNYGYTF; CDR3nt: TGCGCCAGCAGCGGGGGGACAGGGGTCAACTATGGCTACACCTTC
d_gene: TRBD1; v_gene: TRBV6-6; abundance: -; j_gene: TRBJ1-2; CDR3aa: CASSYGDRVLFTF; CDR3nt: TGTGCCAGCAGTTATGGGGACAGGGTGTTATTCACCTTC
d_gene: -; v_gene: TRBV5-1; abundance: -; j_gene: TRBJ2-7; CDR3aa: CASKGGSSYEQYF; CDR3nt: TGCGCCAGCAAAGGGGGTAGCTCCTACGAGCAGTACTTC
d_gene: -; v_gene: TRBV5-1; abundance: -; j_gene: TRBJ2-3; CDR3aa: CASSLGTLIDTQYF; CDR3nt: TGCGCCAGCAGCTTGGGGACACTCATAGATACGCAGTATTTT
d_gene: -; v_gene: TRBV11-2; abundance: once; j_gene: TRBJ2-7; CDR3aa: CASGTLVDEQYF; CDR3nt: TGTGCCAGCGGGACACTTGTGGACGAGCAGTACTTC
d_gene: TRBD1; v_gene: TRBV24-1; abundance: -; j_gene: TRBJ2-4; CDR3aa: CATSEAGGRGNIQYF; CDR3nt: TGTGCCACCAGTGAAGCAGGGGGCAGAGGAAACATTCAGTACTTC
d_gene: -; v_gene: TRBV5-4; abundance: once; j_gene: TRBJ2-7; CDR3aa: CASSLGTPGGSYEQYF; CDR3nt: TGTGCCAGCAGCTTGGGGACTCCTGGGGGGTCCTACGAGCAGTACTTC
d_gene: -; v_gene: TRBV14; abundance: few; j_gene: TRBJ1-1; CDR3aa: CASSQYTGTEAFF; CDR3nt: TGTGCCAGCAGCCAATACACGGGGACTGAAGCTTTCTTT
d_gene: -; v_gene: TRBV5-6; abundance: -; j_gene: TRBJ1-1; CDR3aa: CASSLAGGARTEAFF; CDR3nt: TGTGCCAGCAGCTTGGCCGGGGGGGCTCGGACTGAAGCTTTCTTT